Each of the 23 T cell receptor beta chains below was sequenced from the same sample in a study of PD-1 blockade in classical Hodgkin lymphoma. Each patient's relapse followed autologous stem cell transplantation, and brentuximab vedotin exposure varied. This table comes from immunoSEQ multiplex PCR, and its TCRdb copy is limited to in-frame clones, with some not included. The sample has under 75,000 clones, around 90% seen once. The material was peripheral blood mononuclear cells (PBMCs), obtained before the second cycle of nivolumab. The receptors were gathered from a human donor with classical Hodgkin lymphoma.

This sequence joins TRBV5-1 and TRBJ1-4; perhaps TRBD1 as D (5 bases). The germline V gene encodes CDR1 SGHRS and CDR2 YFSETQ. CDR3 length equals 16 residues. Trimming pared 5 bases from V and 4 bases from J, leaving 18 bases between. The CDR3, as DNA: TGCGCCAGCAGTTTGACGCAGGCAGGGAGTAATGAAAAACTGTTTTTT. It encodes CASSLTQAGSNEKLFF.

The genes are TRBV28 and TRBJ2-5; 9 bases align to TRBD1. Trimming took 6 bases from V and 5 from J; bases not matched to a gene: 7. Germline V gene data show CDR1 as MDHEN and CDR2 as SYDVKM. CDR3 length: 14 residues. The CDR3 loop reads CASSFRQGGETQYF. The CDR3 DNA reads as TGTGCCAGCAGCTTCCGACAGGGGGGTGAGACCCAGTACTTC.

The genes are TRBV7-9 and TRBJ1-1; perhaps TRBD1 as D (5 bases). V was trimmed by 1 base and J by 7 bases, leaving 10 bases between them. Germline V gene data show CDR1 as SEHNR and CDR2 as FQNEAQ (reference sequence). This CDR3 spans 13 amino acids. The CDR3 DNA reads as TGTGCCAGCAGCTTAGTTCAGGGTGTTGAAGCTTTCTTT. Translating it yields CASSLVQGVEAFF.

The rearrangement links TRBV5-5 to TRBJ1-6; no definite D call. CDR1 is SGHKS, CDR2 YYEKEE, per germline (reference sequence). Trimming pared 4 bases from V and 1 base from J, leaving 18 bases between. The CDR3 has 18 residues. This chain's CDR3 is CASSQWLGFGSYNSPLHF. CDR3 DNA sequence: TGTGCCAGCAGCCAATGGTTGGGATTTGGATCCTATAATTCACCCCTCCACTTT.

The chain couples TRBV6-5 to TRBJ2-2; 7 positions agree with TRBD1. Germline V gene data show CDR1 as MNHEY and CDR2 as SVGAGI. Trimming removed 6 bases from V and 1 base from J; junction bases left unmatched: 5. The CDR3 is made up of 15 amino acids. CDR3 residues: CASRPGQLNTGELFF. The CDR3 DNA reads TGTGCCAGCAGGCCGGGACAGTTGAACACCGGGGAGCTGTTTTTT.

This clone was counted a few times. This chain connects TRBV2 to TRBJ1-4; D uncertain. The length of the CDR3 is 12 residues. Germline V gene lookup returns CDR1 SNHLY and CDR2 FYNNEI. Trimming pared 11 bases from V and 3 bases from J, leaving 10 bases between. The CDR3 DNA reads TGTGCCGGGAGACAACCTAATGAAAAACTGTTTTTT. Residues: CAGRQPNEKLFF. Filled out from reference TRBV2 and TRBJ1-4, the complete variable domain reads EPEVTQTPSHQVTQMGQEVILRCVPISNHLYFYWYRQILGQKVEFLVSFYNNEISEKSEIFDDQFSVERPDGSNFTLKIRSTKLEDSAMYFCAGRQPNEKLFFGSGTQLSVL.

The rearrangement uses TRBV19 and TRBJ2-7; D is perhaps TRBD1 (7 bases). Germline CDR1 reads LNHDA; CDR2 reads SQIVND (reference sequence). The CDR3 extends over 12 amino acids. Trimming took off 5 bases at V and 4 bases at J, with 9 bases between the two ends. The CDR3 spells CASSAGGYEQYF. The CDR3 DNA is TGTGCCAGTAGTGCAGGGGGGTACGAGCAGTACTTC.

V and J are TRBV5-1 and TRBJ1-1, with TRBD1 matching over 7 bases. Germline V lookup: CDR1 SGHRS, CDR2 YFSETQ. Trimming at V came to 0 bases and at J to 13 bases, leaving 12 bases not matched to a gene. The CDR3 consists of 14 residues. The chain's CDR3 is CASSLGQGGAHVFF. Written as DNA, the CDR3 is TGCGCCAGCAGCTTGGGACAGGGCGGCGCCCACGTTTTCTTT. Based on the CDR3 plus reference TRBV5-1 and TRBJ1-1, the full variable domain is KAGVTQTPRYLIKTRGQQVTLSCSPISGHRSVSWYQQTPGQGLQFLFEYFSETQRNKGNFPGRFSGRQFSNSRSEMNVSTLELGDSALYLCASSLGQGGAHVFFGQGTRLTVV.

CDR3 DNA sequence: TGCAGCGTTGAACTCCATGGTCCCGACAGTCTGTCGGGCCCTTTTGGAAAACTGTTTTTT. Translation gives CSVELHGPDSLSGPFGKLFF. V usage is TRBV29-1 and J usage is TRBJ1-4; weak D call: TRBD1 (5 bases). Germline CDR1 is SQVTM and CDR2 is ANQGSEA. V was cut by 2 bases and J by 10 bases, with 35 bases left in between. The CDR3 loop spans 20 amino acids.

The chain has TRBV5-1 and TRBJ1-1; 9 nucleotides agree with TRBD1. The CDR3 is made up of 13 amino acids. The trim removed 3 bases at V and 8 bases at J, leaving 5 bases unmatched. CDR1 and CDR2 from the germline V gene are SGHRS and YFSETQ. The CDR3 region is CASSSQGASEAFF. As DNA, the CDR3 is TGCGCCAGCAGCTCACAGGGGGCGTCGGAAGCTTTCTTT.

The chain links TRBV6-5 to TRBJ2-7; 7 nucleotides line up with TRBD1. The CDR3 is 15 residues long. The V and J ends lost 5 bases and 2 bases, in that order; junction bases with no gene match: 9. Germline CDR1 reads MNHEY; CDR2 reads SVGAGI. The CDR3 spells CASSQSGTVTYEQYF. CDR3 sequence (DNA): TGTGCCAGCAGTCAGTCCGGGACAGTAACCTACGAGCAGTACTTC.

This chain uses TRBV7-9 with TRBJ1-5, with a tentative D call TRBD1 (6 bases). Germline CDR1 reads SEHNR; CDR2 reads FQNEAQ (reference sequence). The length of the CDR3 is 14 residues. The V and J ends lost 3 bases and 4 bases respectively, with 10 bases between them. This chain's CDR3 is CASSFSGTNQPQHF. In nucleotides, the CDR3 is TGTGCCAGCAGCTTTTCCGGGACAAATCAGCCCCAGCATTTT.

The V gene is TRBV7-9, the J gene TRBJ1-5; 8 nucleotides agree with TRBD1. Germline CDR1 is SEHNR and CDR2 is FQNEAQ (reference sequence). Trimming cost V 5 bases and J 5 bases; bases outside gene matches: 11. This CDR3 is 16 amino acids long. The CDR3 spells CASSLMAQGEDQPQHF. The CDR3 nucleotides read TGTGCCAGCAGCCTAATGGCACAGGGGGAGGATCAGCCCCAGCATTTT.

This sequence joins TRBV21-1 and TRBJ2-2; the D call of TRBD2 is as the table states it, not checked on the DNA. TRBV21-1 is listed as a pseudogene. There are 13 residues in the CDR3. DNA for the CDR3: TGTGCCAGCAGCAAATACTTAACCGGGGAGCTGTTTTTT. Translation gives CASSKYLTGELFF.

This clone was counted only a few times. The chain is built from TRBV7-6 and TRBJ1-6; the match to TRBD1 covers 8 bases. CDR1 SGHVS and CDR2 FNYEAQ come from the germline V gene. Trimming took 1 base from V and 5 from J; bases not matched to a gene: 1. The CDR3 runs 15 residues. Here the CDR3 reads CASSLGTGNNSPLHF. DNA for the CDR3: TGTGCCAGCAGCTTAGGGACAGGGAATAATTCACCCCTCCACTTT.

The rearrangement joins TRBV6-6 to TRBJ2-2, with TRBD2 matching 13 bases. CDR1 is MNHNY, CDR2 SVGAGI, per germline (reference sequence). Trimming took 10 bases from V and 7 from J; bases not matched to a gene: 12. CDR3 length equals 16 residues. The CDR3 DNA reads TGTGCCACCCTGGGACTAGCGGGGACGATCGTCGGGGAGCTGTTTTTT. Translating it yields CATLGLAGTIVGELFF.

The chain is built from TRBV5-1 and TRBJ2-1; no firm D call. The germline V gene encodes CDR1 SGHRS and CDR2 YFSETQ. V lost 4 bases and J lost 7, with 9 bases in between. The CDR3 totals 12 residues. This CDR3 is CASSRNENEQFF. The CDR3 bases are TGCGCCAGCAGCCGGAACGAGAATGAGCAGTTCTTC.

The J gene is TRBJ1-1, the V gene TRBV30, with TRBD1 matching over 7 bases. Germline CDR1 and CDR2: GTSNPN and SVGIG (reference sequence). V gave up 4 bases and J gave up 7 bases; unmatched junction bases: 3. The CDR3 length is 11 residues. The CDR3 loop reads CAWNWDSEAFF. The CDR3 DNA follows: TGTGCCTGGAATTGGGACAGTGAAGCTTTCTTT.

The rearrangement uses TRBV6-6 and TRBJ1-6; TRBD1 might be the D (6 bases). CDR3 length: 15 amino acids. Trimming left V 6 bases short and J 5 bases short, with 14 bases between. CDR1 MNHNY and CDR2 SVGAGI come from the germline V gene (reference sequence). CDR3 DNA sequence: TGTGCCAGCAGGCTAACAGGGTTGAATAATTCACCCCTCCACTTT. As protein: CASRLTGLNNSPLHF.

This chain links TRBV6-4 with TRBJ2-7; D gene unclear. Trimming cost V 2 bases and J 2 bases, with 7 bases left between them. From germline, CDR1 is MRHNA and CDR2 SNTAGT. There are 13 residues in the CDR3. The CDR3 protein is CASSDLGAYEQYF. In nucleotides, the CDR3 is TGTGCCAGCAGTGACCTTGGAGCCTACGAGCAGTACTTC.

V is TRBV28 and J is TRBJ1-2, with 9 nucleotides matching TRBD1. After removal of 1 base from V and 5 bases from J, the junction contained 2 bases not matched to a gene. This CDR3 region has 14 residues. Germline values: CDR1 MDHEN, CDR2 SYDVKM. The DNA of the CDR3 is TGTGCCAGCAGTTTATCCGGACAGGGGTATGGCTACACCTTC. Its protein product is CASSLSGQGYGYTF.

The CDR3 DNA reads TGTGCCAGCAGCGTAGCGGAGGGGAGGGAAAAACTGTTTTTT. Its translation is CASSVAEGREKLFF. The gene calls are TRBV9 and TRBJ1-4; tentatively, D is TRBD1 (5 bases). The germline gives CDR1 SGDLS, CDR2 YYNGEE. CDR3 length equals 14 residues. V was trimmed by 0 bases and J by 8 bases, leaving 11 bases between them. The full variable domain, rest sourced from reference TRBV9 and TRBJ1-4, is DSGVTQTPKHLITATGQRVTLRCSPRSGDLSVYWYQQSLDQGLQFLIQYYNGEERAKGNILERFSAQQFPDLHSELNLSSLELGDSALYFCASSVAEGREKLFFGSGTQLSVL.

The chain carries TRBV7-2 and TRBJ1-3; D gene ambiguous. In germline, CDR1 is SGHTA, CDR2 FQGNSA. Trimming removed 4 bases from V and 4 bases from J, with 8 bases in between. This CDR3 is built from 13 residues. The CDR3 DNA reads TGTGCCAGCAGCTCAGAGGTGGGAAACACCATATATTTT. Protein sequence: CASSSEVGNTIYF.